The present TCR beta chain was sequenced within a study of cytomegalovirus exposure and HLA in healthy donors. Study-wide findings and caveats: Common viral pathogens seemed, in a later analysis, to connect with several of the most significant clusters. A link between a missense DCLRE1C variant and TCR beta V- and J-gene trimming emerged from a later analysis. Most TCR sequences showed up rarely, but some public TCRs showed up in many donors.

Only a few counts were recorded for this clone. Its matching antigen is unknown. A read error may produce the germline difference seen at one junction end. 60 Vbeta and 13 Jbeta primers were used in PCR. In the study's own analysis: Around 12 million of some 80 million unique TCR beta chains were shared, per a later count. Repertoires were generated with immunoSEQ multiplex PCR, while TCRdb's copy carries only in-frame clones and drops some. V and J calls and clone size are those listed in that table; D and trimming were worked out from the DNA. The repertoire holds about 180,000 clones, with 70% to 80% as singletons. The sample taken for sequencing was PBMCs. The sequence derives from a man aged 55 to 70 in good health and CMV-seronegative.

The CDR3 region has the DNA TGTGCCAGCAAACCGGGATCCGAGGCCCTTGATGGCTACCCCTTC. Translating it yields CASKPGSEALDGYPF. V usage is TRBV5-4 and J usage is TRBJ1-2; D is undetermined. Germline CDR1 reads SGHNT; CDR2 reads YYREEE (reference sequence). There are 15 residues in the CDR3.